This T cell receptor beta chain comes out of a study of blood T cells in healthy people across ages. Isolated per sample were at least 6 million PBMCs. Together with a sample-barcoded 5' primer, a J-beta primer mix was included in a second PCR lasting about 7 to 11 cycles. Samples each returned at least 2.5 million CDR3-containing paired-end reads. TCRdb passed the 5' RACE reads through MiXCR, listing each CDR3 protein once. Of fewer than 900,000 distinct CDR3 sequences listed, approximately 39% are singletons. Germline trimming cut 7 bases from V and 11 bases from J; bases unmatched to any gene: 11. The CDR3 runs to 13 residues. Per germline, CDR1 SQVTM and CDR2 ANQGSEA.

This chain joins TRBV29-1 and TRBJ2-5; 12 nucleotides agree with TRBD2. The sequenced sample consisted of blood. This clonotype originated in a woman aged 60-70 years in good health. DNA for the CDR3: TGCAGCGCAAGACTAGCGGGAGCCTACGGGCAGTACTTC. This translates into CSARLAGAYGQYF.